What follows are 4 T cell receptor beta chains derived from one specimen sequenced in a study of cytomegalovirus exposure and HLA in healthy donors. The PCR contained 60 Vbeta and 13 Jbeta primers. The table came from immunoSEQ multiplex PCR; TCRdb's copy has only in-frame clones and leaves some out. The sample contains under 200,000 clones, roughly 67% of which appear only once. The sequenced sample consisted of PBMCs. Receptors were obtained from a woman between 18 and 30 years old in good health and CMV-seropositive.

This chain connects TRBV4-1 to TRBJ1-1, with TRBD1 matching over 10 bases. The CDR3 sequence is 15 residues long. Germline values: CDR1 MGHRA, CDR2 YSYEKL. V was clipped by 1 base and J by 7 bases; unmatched bases: 6. DNA of the CDR3: TGCGCCAGCAGCCAAGTAGGGACAGGGGATAATGAAGCTTTCTTT. Protein sequence: CASSQVGTGDNEAFF.

V is TRBV6-5 and J is TRBJ1-4, with a weak D call TRBD1 (6 bases). The V end lost 5 bases, the J end lost 8 bases, and 18 bases lay between the germline ends. From germline, CDR1 is MNHEY and CDR2 SVGAGI. The CDR3 spans 15 residues. CDR3 nucleotides: TGTGCCAGCAGTAACCACAGGGAAGGGGAAGAAAAACTGTTTTTT. It codes for CASSNHREGEEKLFF.

The chain couples TRBV4-3 to TRBJ2-1, with D possibly matching TRBD2 (7 bases). The CDR3 totals 15 residues. CDR1 LGHNA and CDR2 YSLEER come from the germline V gene. V lost 1 base and J lost 2, with 9 bases in between. CDR3 sequence: CASSQVGGAYNEQFF. CDR3 nucleotide sequence: TGCGCCAGCAGCCAAGTAGGGGGGGCCTACAATGAGCAGTTCTTC.

The sample holds a few counts of this clone. This rearrangement joins TRBV5-1 to TRBJ2-7; 7 positions match TRBD2. The trim removed 5 bases at V and 0 bases at J, leaving 5 bases unmatched. Germline CDR1 is SGHRS and CDR2 is YFSETQ. CDR3 length equals 14 residues. The CDR3 DNA is TGCGCCAGCAGTCAAACTAGCGACTCCTACGAGCAGTACTTC. Translating it yields CASSQTSDSYEQYF.